This is a list of T cell receptor beta chains from one sample in a study of T-cell memory formation after mild COVID-19. TCRdb reprocessed the 5' RACE reads via MiXCR and lists one record per CDR3 protein. The table shows approximately 340,000 distinct CDR3 sequences, with around a sixth occurring only once. The specimen sequenced was PBMCs or a T cell subset sorted from them (not recorded which). Receptors originate from a young man who had mild COVID-19 (a few samples of this study predate the infection). Cell type and time point are not known. Both conserved end residues are part of each CDR3. A D gene is named only where the DNA matches it firmly. Not every row has a clone size; where given, it reads once, few, many or a size class.

clone size,V gene,D gene,J gene,CDR3 DNA,CDR3 protein
NA,TRBV6-2/TRBV6-3,NA,TRBJ2-6,TGTGCCAGCAGTCCCAGGGGAGCCGCTGGGGCCAACGTCCTGACTTTC,CASSPRGAAGANVLTF
NA,TRBV5-5,NA,TRBJ1-6,TGTGCCAGCAGCGGAGTACCCAATATTAATTCACCCCTCCACTTT,CASSGVPNINSPLHF
NA,TRBV20-1,NA,TRBJ2-5,TGCAGTGCTAGAGATACCCGGATCGTCTTC,CSARDTRIVF
few,TRBV18,NA,TRBJ1-5,TGTGCCAGCTCACCCGGGCAGAACCGGGGGCAGCCCCAGCATTTT,CASSPGQNRGQPQHF
NA,TRBV20-1,TRBD2,TRBJ2-3,TGCAGTGCTATCAATTATCGGGGGGACGCAGATACGCAGTATTTT,CSAINYRGDADTQYF
NA,TRBV2,TRBD2,TRBJ2-1,TGTGCCAGCAGTGTCGGTGGGACTAGCAGCCTTTCTGAGCAGTTCTTC,CASSVGGTSSLSEQFF
NA,TRBV27,TRBD2,TRBJ2-5,TGTGCCAGCAGTCCCCGGAGACTAGCGGGGGATGCGGCCCAGTACTTC,CASSPRRLAGDAAQYF
few,TRBV6-5,NA,TRBJ1-2,TGTGCCAGCAGTGGGCTAGGGAGCCGCGGCCGCGAACATGGCTACACCTTC,CASSGLGSRGREHGYTF
NA,TRBV7-9,NA,TRBJ2-7,TGTGCCAGCAGCTTAGGGCTAATAGGGCCACAGTACTTC,CASSLGLIGPQYF
NA,TRBV4-2,TRBD1,TRBJ1-2,TGTGCCAGCAGCCACTTAAGGACAGGGTCCTATGGCTACACCTTC,CASSHLRTGSYGYTF
NA,TRBV5-1,TRBD1,TRBJ2-2,TGCGCCAGCAGCTTGGAACCCCGACAGGGGTCGATTGACACCGGGGAGCTGTTTTTT,CASSLEPRQGSIDTGELFF
NA,TRBV6-5,NA,TRBJ1-5,TGTGCCAGCAGACCCACGGTACAGGGCGGGGGTTGGCCCCAGCATTTT,CASRPTVQGGGWPQHF
few,TRBV6-1,NA,TRBJ1-2,TGTGCCAGCAGTGTTGATAGTGTCTATGGCTACACCTTC,CASSVDSVYGYTF
few,TRBV5-8,NA,TRBJ2-3,TGTGCCAGCAGGCGCCTCCGGGGGAAAGATACGCAGTATTTT,CASRRLRGKDTQYF
few,TRBV6-2/TRBV6-3,NA,TRBJ2-1,TGTGCCAGCAGTTACGGGGGGCTGCCCTACAATGAGCAGTTCTTC,CASSYGGLPYNEQFF
few,TRBV7-3,NA,TRBJ2-2,TGTGCCAGCAGCTTAACGTTGGACCCGGGGCACGGGGAGCTGTTTTTT,CASSLTLDPGHGELFF
few,TRBV2,NA,TRBJ2-7,TGTGCCAGCAGTGAGACAGAAAACTTCTACGAGCAGTACTTC,CASSETENFYEQYF
few,TRBV7-2,TRBD1,TRBJ1-4,TGTGCCAGCAGCGAAAGCAGGGGGCGCGGTGAAAAACTGTTTTTT,CASSESRGRGEKLFF
few,TRBV20-1,TRBD1,TRBJ1-5,TGCAGTGCAGGGGACAGAATAAATAGCAATCAGCCCCAGCATTTT,CSAGDRINSNQPQHF
NA,TRBV4-2,NA,TRBJ1-1,TGTGCCAGCAGCCAAGATCGGCTGGGTGAAGCTTTCTTT,CASSQDRLGEAFF
NA,TRBV20-1,TRBD1,TRBJ1-5,TGCAGTGCTTTAGACAGGGAACTCAATCAGCCCCAGCATTTT,CSALDRELNQPQHF
NA,TRBV4-1,NA,TRBJ2-1,TGCGCCAGCAGCCAAGGCGGGTACTCCTACAATGAGCAGTTCTTC,CASSQGGYSYNEQFF
NA,TRBV6-2/TRBV6-3,TRBD2,TRBJ2-7,TGTGCCAGCAGTTACCCAGCGGGGGGCTACGAGCAGTACTTC,CASSYPAGGYEQYF
NA,TRBV6-2/TRBV6-3,NA,TRBJ1-2,TGTGCCAGCAGTTACGGCCAGGGGACTAACTATGGCTACACCTTC,CASSYGQGTNYGYTF
few,TRBV7-6,TRBD1,TRBJ2-1,TGTGCCAGCAGCCAACGGACAGGGGCTGTCTACAATGAGCAGTTCTTC,CASSQRTGAVYNEQFF
NA,TRBV4-1,NA,TRBJ1-1,TGCGCCAGCAGCCAAGATCTCAGCAGGAACACTGAAGCTTTCTTT,CASSQDLSRNTEAFF
few,TRBV5-1,TRBD1,TRBJ2-3,TGCGCCAGCAGCTCCCACCGGACAGGGACAGATACGCAGTATTTT,CASSSHRTGTDTQYF
few,TRBV6-2/TRBV6-3,NA,TRBJ2-1,TGTGCCACCCGGGAAGGGGAACGGAATGAGCAGTTCTTC,CATREGERNEQFF
few,TRBV7-9,NA,TRBJ2-5,TGTGCCAGCAGCCTAATGGGGAGCGGCGAGACCCAGTACTTC,CASSLMGSGETQYF
many,TRBV4-1,NA,TRBJ1-2,TGCGCCAGCAGCCCGACAACCGAAGCCAACTATGGCTACACCTTC,CASSPTTEANYGYTF
few,TRBV6-2/TRBV6-3,NA,TRBJ2-5,TGTGCCGCCGGGGCCGTCGAGACCCAGTACTTC,CAAGAVETQYF
NA,TRBV4-1,NA,TRBJ2-5,TGCGCCAGCAGCCACCTCCAAGAGACCCAGTACTTC,CASSHLQETQYF
NA,TRBV3-1,NA,TRBJ1-1,TGTGCCAGCAGCCAAGGGGAGTACACCAGGAACACTGAAGCTTTCTTT,CASSQGEYTRNTEAFF
few,TRBV6-6,TRBD1,TRBJ2-1,TGTGCCAGCAGTTCGACAGGGTCGAGTCGGCGCAATGAGCAGTTCTTC,CASSSTGSSRRNEQFF
few,TRBV11-1,NA,TRBJ2-7,TGTGCCAGCAGCCCAGGGACCCGTTCCGAGCAGTACTTC,CASSPGTRSEQYF
NA,TRBV9,TRBD2,TRBJ2-2,TGTGCCAGCAGCCCGGGGACTAGCGGTCCGAGAGGGGGGGAGCTGTTTTTT,CASSPGTSGPRGGELFF
NA,TRBV7-2,NA,TRBJ2-4,TGTGCCAGCAGCTCCGGGGGACTAGCCAAAAACATTCAGTACTTC,CASSSGGLAKNIQYF
few,TRBV4-3,NA,TRBJ2-5,TGCGCCAGCAGCCAAGATTATTGGGAGGGGGCCAAAGAGACCCAGTACTTC,CASSQDYWEGAKETQYF
many,TRBV4-3,NA,TRBJ2-5,TGCGCCAGCAGCCAAGAAAGGGCGAGCGGAGAGACCCAGTACTTC,CASSQERASGETQYF
many,TRBV7-2,NA,TRBJ2-3,TGTGCCAGCAGCGTTTACCGGGGGCCCACAGATACGCAGTATTTT,CASSVYRGPTDTQYF
NA,TRBV12-3/TRBV12-4,NA,TRBJ1-6,TGTGCCAGCAGTCCAAGGGCCCTGGGGTCACCCCTCCACTTT,CASSPRALGSPLHF
few,TRBV20-1,TRBD1,TRBJ2-7,TGCAGTGCTAGAGAAACCGGGACAGGGGCCCACGAGCAGTACTTC,CSARETGTGAHEQYF
few,TRBV6-5,NA,TRBJ1-1,TGTGCCAGCAGACACAGGGTAGAGGAGGGTGAAGCTTTCTTT,CASRHRVEEGEAFF
NA,TRBV5-1,NA,TRBJ1-2,TGCGCCAGCAGCGCCGTAACAGGAGCCGTTGGCTATGGCTACACCTTC,CASSAVTGAVGYGYTF
NA,TRBV7-2,NA,TRBJ2-1,TGTGCCAGCAGCTTACTCAGCTCAATGGCAGTCAAACACAATGAGCAGTTCTTC,CASSLLSSMAVKHNEQFF
many,TRBV5-1,NA,TRBJ2-7,TGCGCCAGCAGCTTGCAGGAAGGCGGAACCTACGAGCAGTACTTC,CASSLQEGGTYEQYF
many,TRBV2,NA,TRBJ2-5,TGTGCCAGCAGTGCCGTTAGGGAAGGAGAGACCCAGTACTTC,CASSAVREGETQYF
few,TRBV5-1,TRBD2,TRBJ2-1,TGCGCCAGCAGCTCCGGGACTAGCGGGGTAGATGAGCAGTTCTTC,CASSSGTSGVDEQFF
few,TRBV7-6,NA,TRBJ1-6,TGTGCCAGCAGCTTAGCCGGGGCAGCCTCACCCCTCCACTTT,CASSLAGAASPLHF
few,TRBV29-1,NA,TRBJ1-1,TGCAGCGCCCTGTGGGGGCCCACTGAAGCTTTCTTT,CSALWGPTEAFF
few,TRBV7-9,TRBD1,TRBJ2-7,TGTGCCAGCAGCTTAGCCCCGACAGGGACCGACGAGCAGTACTTC,CASSLAPTGTDEQYF
few,TRBV29-1,TRBD1,TRBJ2-1,TGCAGCGGGACAGGGGGAGCGAAAGGTCAGTTCTTC,CSGTGGAKGQFF
NA,TRBV7-9,TRBD1,TRBJ2-5,TGTGCCAGCAGCTTAGTACAGGGGGGCCAAGAGACCCAGTACTTC,CASSLVQGGQETQYF
many,TRBV27,NA,TRBJ2-7,TGTGCCAGCAGTCCGGTCCAGGCAAGGGCTAGTGACGAGCAGTACTTC,CASSPVQARASDEQYF
many,TRBV7-9,NA,TRBJ2-1,TGTGCCAGCAGCCCAGGCTGGGATTGGGACAATGAGCAGTTCTTC,CASSPGWDWDNEQFF